These 7 T cell receptor beta chains came from one sample sequenced in a study of cytomegalovirus exposure and HLA in healthy donors. The table came from immunoSEQ multiplex PCR; TCRdb's copy has only in-frame clones and leaves some out. The data show more than 110,000 clones, around nine tenths seen once. Material: PBMCs. The receptors originated from a woman between 18 and 29 years old in good health and CMV-seropositive.

The chain uses TRBV5-1 and TRBJ1-1; D may be TRBD1 (6 bases). The ends were cut back, 5 bases at V and 4 bases at J, with 12 bases in the middle. CDR3 size: 13 residues. CDR1 is SGHRS, CDR2 YFSETQ, per germline. In DNA form, the CDR3 reads TGCGCCAGCAGGGAACAGGGTCCCACTGAAGCTTTCTTT. Residues: CASREQGPTEAFF.

This rearrangement joins TRBV28 to TRBJ1-6; 7 bases match TRBD1. Germline V CDR1 and CDR2: MDHEN, SYDVKM. The CDR3 length is 14 residues. V lost 6 bases and J lost 6; bases outside the gene matches: 5. The CDR3 nucleotides read TGTGCCAGCAGCTCGACAGGGACTAATTCACCCCTCCACTTT. Translating gives CASSSTGTNSPLHF.

CDR3 in amino acids: CASSQGQASTGELFF. DNA for the CDR3: TGTGCCAGCAGCCAAGGACAGGCGAGCACCGGGGAGCTGTTTTTT. The J gene is TRBJ2-2, the V gene TRBV4-2; tentative D call: TRBD1 (6 bases). This CDR3 has 15 amino acids. The germline V gene has CDR1 LGHNA and CDR2 YNFKEQ. Deletions cut 1 base from V and 4 bases from J, with 10 bases between.

V is TRBV7-2 and J is TRBJ2-1; 7 bases are a match to TRBD1. Germline values: CDR1 SGHTA, CDR2 FQGNSA. Unmatched junction bases numbered 9, after V lost 5 bases and J lost 8 bases. The CDR3 is 14 amino acids. CDR3 in DNA: TGTGCCAGCAGCGACAGGGTGGGGTCCCATGAGCAGTTCTTC. Amino acids: CASSDRVGSHEQFF.

This clone has more than one count but fewer than ten. The chain employs TRBV4-1 and TRBJ1-5; D remains unclear. This CDR3 contains 13 residues. Germline loops: CDR1 MGHRA, CDR2 YSYEKL. V was cut by 6 bases and J by 2 bases, with 8 bases left in between. The CDR3 region is CASSLVGNQPQHF. CDR3 sequence (DNA): TGCGCCAGCAGTCTTGTTGGCAATCAGCCCCAGCATTTT.

This chain connects TRBV28 to TRBJ2-5, with D possibly matching TRBD1 (6 bases). Germline values: CDR1 MDHEN, CDR2 SYDVKM. V was pared by 5 bases and J by 5 bases, with 12 bases between. The CDR3 covers 13 residues. The chain's CDR3 is CASSGQPQETQYF. The CDR3 region has the DNA TGTGCCAGCAGTGGACAGCCCCAGGAGACCCAGTACTTC.

This chain connects TRBV28 to TRBJ1-2; a weak D match, TRBD1 (5 bases). CDR3 length: 12 residues. Germline CDR1 is MDHEN and CDR2 is SYDVKM. The germline V and J ends were trimmed by 5 bases and 2 bases, with 6 bases remaining between them. In nucleotides, the CDR3 is TGTGCCAGCAGTCCAGGGAACTATGGCTACACCTTC. This codes for CASSPGNYGYTF.